The clone carrying this T cell receptor (beta chain) appeared once. The antigen remains undetermined. The data derive from a study of cytomegalovirus exposure and HLA in healthy donors. Study-level points and caveats: Specific recognition of CMV antigens was confirmed in vitro for a few chains (all CMV-associated).

The CDR3 sequence is 15 residues long. From germline, CDR1 is MNHEY and CDR2 SVGAGI. Trimming took 4 bases from V and 9 from J; bases not matched to a gene: 5. Use of 60 Vbeta and 13 Jbeta primers characterized the PCR. Using immunoSEQ multiplex PCR, the repertoire was profiled, and TCRdb retains in-frame clones only, with some absent. The data hold roughly 170,000 clones, with roughly 80% observed a single time. Healthy bone marrow donors made up the donors. The source is a young woman in good health and CMV-seronegative. The sequenced material came from PBMCs. This rearrangement joins TRBV6-5 to TRBJ2-1, with TRBD2 matching over 14 bases. Here the CDR3 reads CASSSGLAGVGEQFF. The DNA for the CDR3 is TGTGCCAGCAGTTCGGGACTAGCGGGAGTCGGTGAGCAGTTCTTC.